Presented here are 14 T cell receptor beta chains from one specimen sequenced in a study of blood T cell repertoires in COVID-19. This table comes from immunoSEQ multiplex PCR, and its TCRdb copy is limited to in-frame clones, with some not included. The repertoire holds some 85,000 clones, with about 76% as singletons. Sequenced: peripheral blood. The receptors shown here come from an elderly woman with active or convalescent COVID-19.

This clone was recorded a few times. CDR3 residues: CASSGTSFGIDTQYF. The CDR3 region has the DNA TGTGCCAGCAGCGGGACTAGCTTCGGTATAGATACGCAGTATTTT. The rearrangement joins TRBV9 to TRBJ2-3; 8 nucleotides agree with TRBD2. V trimming: 3 bases; J trimming: 5 bases; junction bases outside the gene matches: 8. The germline gives CDR1 SGDLS, CDR2 YYNGEE. The CDR3 totals 15 residues.

The CDR3, as DNA: TGTGCCAGCAGTGAGACCTCGGCGGTTGAAAAACTGTTTTTT. This translates into CASSETSAVEKLFF. The chain couples TRBV2 to TRBJ1-4; D is undetermined. Trimming stripped 3 bases from V and 7 bases from J, with 12 bases between. The CDR3 sequence is 14 residues long. Germline V gives CDR1 SNHLY, CDR2 FYNNEI. The variable domain in full, completed from reference TRBV2 and TRBJ1-4, reads EPEVTQTPSHQVTQMGQEVILRCVPISNHLYFYWYRQILGQKVEFLVSFYNNEISEKSEIFDDQFSVERPDGSNFTLKIRSTKLEDSAMYFCASSETSAVEKLFFGSGTQLSVL.

The gene calls are TRBV6-4 and TRBJ1-5; D gene unclear. Germline assignment: CDR1 MRHNA and CDR2 SNTAGT. The CDR3 has 17 residues. Trimming pared 2 bases from V and 1 base from J, leaving 15 bases between. Written as DNA, the CDR3 is TGTGCCAGCAGTGACCGGGTCGAAAAATGGAGCAATCAGCCCCAGCATTTT. Translated: CASSDRVEKWSNQPQHF.

This chain uses TRBV6-1 with TRBJ2-7; D possibly corresponds to TRBD2 (7 bases). Germline loops: CDR1 MNHNS, CDR2 SASEGT. Deletions cut 3 bases from V and 3 bases from J, with 15 bases between. The CDR3 loop spans 15 amino acids. The CDR3 reads CASSEGGQGSYEQYF. The CDR3 DNA is TGTGCCAGCAGTGAGGGGGGGCAGGGTAGCTACGAGCAGTACTTC.

The chain employs TRBV30 and TRBJ2-5; 7 nucleotides agree with TRBD2. Trimming removed 0 bases from V and 2 bases from J; junction bases left unmatched: 6. The CDR3 is 15 amino acids. CDR1 is GTSNPN and CDR2 is SVGIG in the germline V gene (reference sequence). The CDR3 spells CAWSVRAGWQETQYF. Written as DNA, the CDR3 is TGTGCCTGGAGTGTACGAGCGGGGTGGCAAGAGACCCAGTACTTC.

This clone was seen only once. The gene calls are TRBV25-1 and TRBJ2-3; a possible D gene is TRBD1 (6 bases). CDR3 length equals 16 residues. Trimming shortened V by 3 bases and J by 2 bases, and 15 bases separated the two germline ends. The germline CDR1 and CDR2 sequences are MGHDK and SYGVNS. The CDR3 loop is CASSEEKGHDTDTQYF. DNA of the CDR3: TGTGCCAGCAGTGAGGAAAAGGGACATGACACAGATACGCAGTATTTT.

The CDR3 protein is CASSQDEGSRSYEQYF. The CDR3 DNA follows: TGTGCCAGCAGCCAAGACGAAGGGAGTCGGTCCTACGAGCAGTACTTC. The rearrangement joins TRBV14 to TRBJ2-7; TRBD2 is a possible D gene (5 bases). The CDR3 runs to 16 residues. Germline CDR1 and CDR2: SGHDN and FVKESK. With 0 bases removed from V and 1 base from J, the gap between germline ends came to 13 bases.

Comments on this clone: The sample contains more than one DNA sequence encoding this CDR3. The gene calls are TRBV19 and TRBJ2-5; TRBD2 agrees at 7 bases. V trimming: 6 bases; J trimming: 1 base; junction bases outside the gene matches: 8. CDR1 LNHDA and CDR2 SQIVND come from the germline V gene (reference sequence). The CDR3 totals 15 residues. The CDR3 spells CASRGGTSAQETQYF. In DNA, the CDR3 is TGTGCCAGTAGAGGAGGAACTAGCGCCCAAGAGACCCAGTACTTC.

This clone was observed a handful of times. This chain uses TRBV19 with TRBJ2-1, with TRBD1 identical over 8 bases. Germline CDR1 reads LNHDA; CDR2 reads SQIVND (reference sequence). There are 17 residues in the CDR3. V dropped 1 base and J dropped 3; count of bases not matched to a gene: 8. This CDR3 is CASSIGVGQVGYNEQFF. Written as DNA, the CDR3 is TGTGCCAGTAGTATAGGAGTGGGACAGGTGGGCTACAATGAGCAGTTCTTC.

The chain is built from TRBV7-9 and TRBJ1-2; 8 nucleotides match TRBD1. With V trimmed by 2 bases and J by 6 bases, 5 bases remained unmatched. CDR1 SEHNR and CDR2 FQNEAQ come from the germline V gene (reference sequence). The CDR3 has 14 residues. This CDR3 reads CASSLSDRGDGYTF. CDR3 DNA sequence: TGTGCCAGCAGCTTATCCGACAGGGGAGATGGCTACACCTTC.

The chain joins TRBV19 to TRBJ2-3, with TRBD1 matching 8 bases. The germline gives CDR1 LNHDA, CDR2 SQIVND (reference sequence). The J segment lost 4 bases and the V segment lost 5 bases, leaving 8 bases of the junction unmatched. The CDR3 loop spans 15 amino acids. DNA for the CDR3: TGTGCCAGTAGTTCCGGACAGGGTAATCCAGATACGCAGTATTTT. It yields the protein CASSSGQGNPDTQYF.

As concerns this clone: Other nucleotide sequences from this sample produce the same CDR3. V gene TRBV9 combines with J gene TRBJ2-2; D remains ambiguous. The germline V gene has CDR1 SGDLS and CDR2 YYNGEE. The CDR3 contains 14 residues. Trimming removed 0 bases at V and 0 bases at J, with 3 bases between. This CDR3 reads CASSVVANTGELFF. CDR3 in DNA: TGTGCCAGCAGCGTAGTCGCGAACACCGGGGAGCTGTTTTTT.

This chain joins TRBV5-4 and TRBJ1-4; a weak D match, TRBD1 (5 bases). Trimming took 0 bases from V and 6 from J, leaving 12 bases between them. Germline V gene sequence: CDR1 SGHNT, CDR2 YYREEE (reference sequence). The length of the CDR3 is 15 residues. The chain's CDR3 is CASSLGQGLDEKLFF. The CDR3 DNA follows: TGTGCCAGCAGCTTGGGGCAGGGCCTGGATGAAAAACTGTTTTTT.

A single count supports this clone. The V gene is TRBV3-1 (or the pseudogene TRBV3-2), the J gene TRBJ1-4, with D tentatively TRBD1 (5 bases). Trimming cost V 4 bases and J 6 bases, with 18 bases left between them. Germline V gene data show CDR1 as LGHDT and CDR2 as YNNKEL (reference sequence). This CDR3 region has 16 residues. The chain's CDR3 is CASSLPSRQGYEKLFF. The CDR3 DNA reads as TGTGCCAGCAGCCTGCCCAGCAGGCAGGGTTATGAAAAACTGTTTTTT.